These T cell receptor beta chains were read from a single sample in a study of healthy donors' naive CD4 and CD8 T cells. TCRdb analysed the reads with MiXCR anew, one entry per CDR3 protein. The sample lists approximately 200,000 distinct CDR3 sequences, over 60% occurring once. Sample: naive CD4+ and CD8+ T cells sorted from blood, pooled from several donors. All receptors derive from a pool of human donors in good health; the sample pools cells from several healthy donors. CDR3s include the opening cysteine and the closing phenylalanine or tryptophan.

V: TRBV4-1
J: TRBJ2-5
CDR3: CASSQEERTSETQYF

V: TRBV19
J: TRBJ2-5
CDR3: CASSKPGQGIQETQYF

V: TRBV20-1
J: TRBJ2-7
CDR3: CSARPRTVLYEQYF

V: TRBV6-8
J: TRBJ2-7
CDR3: CASSYSSEREFYEQYF

V: TRBV12-3/TRBV12-4
J: TRBJ1-5
CDR3: CASSFGAGAQPQHF

V: TRBV29-1
J: TRBJ2-5
CDR3: CSATRDDQRTQYF

V: TRBV6-2/TRBV6-3
J: TRBJ2-7
CDR3: CASRPWTGTYEQYF

V: TRBV29-1
J: TRBJ2-4
CDR3: CSVVNRANIQYF

V: TRBV25-1
J: TRBJ2-5
CDR3: CASSADRGHVRTQYF

V: TRBV25-1
J: TRBJ2-7
CDR3: CAIAVSRGATYEQYF

V: TRBV19
J: TRBJ2-7
CDR3: CASSIGSGVGCEQYF

V: TRBV19
J: TRBJ1-2
CDR3: CASSTPTGIHGYTF

V: TRBV19
J: TRBJ2-7
CDR3: CASSSVQGYEQYF

V: TRBV19
J: TRBJ1-1
CDR3: CATRTGFAEAFF

V: TRBV29-1
J: TRBJ2-1
CDR3: CSYPGTSGRAGEQFF

V: TRBV6-6
J: TRBJ2-5
CDR3: CASALGQETQYF

V: TRBV12-5
J: TRBJ2-1
CDR3: CASGFGLAGGGQFF

V: TRBV6-6
J: TRBJ1-5
CDR3: CASSPGGHNSNQPQHF

V: TRBV20-1
J: TRBJ2-2
CDR3: CSAKFGPYRDAPNTGELFF

V: TRBV29-1
J: TRBJ2-3
CDR3: CSVDKTTDTQYF

V: TRBV6-2/TRBV6-3
J: TRBJ2-7
CDR3: CAIRPGPSTYEQYF

V: TRBV5-4
J: TRBJ1-1
CDR3: CASSFPQGAGGAEAFF

V: TRBV6-5
J: TRBJ1-1
CDR3: CASIMRNTEAFF

V: TRBV29-1
J: TRBJ2-7
CDR3: CSVLGPRSFISSYEQYF

V: TRBV29-1
J: TRBJ2-5
CDR3: CSVAGQQETQYF

V: TRBV6-4
J: TRBJ1-1
CDR3: CASSKAYRDTEAFF

V: TRBV19
J: TRBJ2-1
CDR3: CASSITGTEGLNEQFF

V: TRBV5-1
J: TRBJ2-3
CDR3: CASSARTSGDTDTQYF

V: TRBV20-1
J: TRBJ1-2
CDR3: CSAGTGANYGYTF

V: TRBV19
J: TRBJ1-1
CDR3: CASSSSPGQGRTEAFF

V: TRBV11-2
J: TRBJ2-2
CDR3: CASRLWTGGSTGELFF

V: TRBV6-1
J: TRBJ2-5
CDR3: CASTNLQETQYF

V: TRBV7-2
J: TRBJ1-1
CDR3: CASSLTPQGTTEAFF

V: TRBV27
J: TRBJ2-5
CDR3: CASSLMPSVNGLETQYF

V: TRBV29-1
J: TRBJ2-3
CDR3: CSVNTPNTDTQYF

V: TRBV29-1
J: TRBJ2-7
CDR3: CSVEIIDSYEQYF

V: TRBV27
J: TRBJ1-2
CDR3: CASSPLLGTGGATGYTF

V: TRBV4-2
J: TRBJ1-5
CDR3: CASSQGGARNQPQHF

V: TRBV5-1
J: TRBJ1-1
CDR3: CASSLNQYAEAFF